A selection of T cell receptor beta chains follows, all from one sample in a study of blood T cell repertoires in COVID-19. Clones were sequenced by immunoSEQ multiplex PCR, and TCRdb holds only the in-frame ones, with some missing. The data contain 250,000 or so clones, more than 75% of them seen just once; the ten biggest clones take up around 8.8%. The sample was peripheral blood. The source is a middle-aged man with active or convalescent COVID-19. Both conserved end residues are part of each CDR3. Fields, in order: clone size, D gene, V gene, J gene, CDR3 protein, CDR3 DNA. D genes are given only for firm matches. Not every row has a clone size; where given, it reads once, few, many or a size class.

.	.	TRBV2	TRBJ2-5	CASKQVGSTETQYF	TGTGCCAGCAAACAAGTCGGGAGTACAGAGACCCAGTACTTC
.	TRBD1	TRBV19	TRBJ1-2	CASSRPPTGDGYTF	TGTGCCAGTAGTAGGCCCCCGACAGGGGATGGCTACACCTTC
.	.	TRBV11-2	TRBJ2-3	CASSLDPSGPDTQYF	TGTGCCAGCAGCTTAGATCCGAGTGGGCCAGATACGCAGTATTTT
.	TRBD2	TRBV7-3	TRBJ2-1	CASSLLVAGGGEQFF	TGTGCCAGCAGCCTCCTAGTAGCGGGAGGCGGTGAGCAGTTCTTC
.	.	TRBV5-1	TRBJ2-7	CASSLADSLFDEQYF	TGCGCCAGCAGCTTGGCGGACAGTCTGTTTGACGAGCAGTACTTC
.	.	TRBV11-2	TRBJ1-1	CASSPTANTEAFF	TGTGCCAGCAGCCCGACAGCGAACACTGAAGCTTTCTTT
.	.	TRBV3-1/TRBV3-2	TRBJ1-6	CASSSRLLDSPLHF	TGTGCCAGCAGCTCCCGCCTATTGGATTCACCCCTCCACTTT
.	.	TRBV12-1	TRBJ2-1	CASSFVDTSGPPNEQFF	TGTGCCAGCAGCTTTGTGGATACTAGCGGACCCCCCAATGAGCAGTTCTTC
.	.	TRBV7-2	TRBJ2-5	CASRATEGGETQYF	TGTGCCAGCAGAGCTACAGAAGGAGGGGAGACCCAGTACTTC
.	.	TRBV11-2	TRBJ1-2	CASSWGLDYGYTF	TGTGCCAGCAGCTGGGGGCTGGACTATGGCTACACCTTC
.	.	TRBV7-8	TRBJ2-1	CASSRGEDLF	TGTGCCAGCAGCCGTGGGGAGGACCTCTTC
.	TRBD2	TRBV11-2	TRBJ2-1	CASSLDLAGNNEQFF	TGTGCCAGCAGCTTAGATCTAGCGGGGAACAATGAGCAGTTCTTC
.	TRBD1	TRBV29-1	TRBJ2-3	CSVEGPDRGISTDTQYF	TGCAGCGTTGAAGGCCCCGACAGGGGGATTAGCACAGATACGCAGTATTTT
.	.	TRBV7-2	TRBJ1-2	CASSRGVQGSYGYTF	TGTGCCAGCAGCCGTGGGGTCCAGGGGAGCTATGGCTACACCTTC
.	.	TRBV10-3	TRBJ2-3	CAISVTGNADTQYF	TGTGCCATCAGTGTTACAGGGAATGCAGATACGCAGTATTTT
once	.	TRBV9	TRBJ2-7	CASSVAPSSHEQYF	TGTGCCAGCAGCGTAGCCCCTTCTTCCCACGAGCAGTACTTC
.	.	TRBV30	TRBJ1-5	CAWSRGNQPQHF	TGTGCCTGGAGCAGGGGCAATCAGCCCCAGCATTTT
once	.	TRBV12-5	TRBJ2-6	CASGPRSSGANVLTF	TGTGCTAGTGGTCCCCGTTCCTCTGGGGCCAACGTCCTGACTTTC
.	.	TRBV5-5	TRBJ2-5	CASSLAAEETQYF	TGTGCCAGCAGCTTGGCTGCAGAAGAGACCCAGTACTTC
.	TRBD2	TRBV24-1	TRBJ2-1	CATSPGTSFSNEQFF	TGTGCCACCTCTCCCGGGACTAGCTTCTCCAATGAGCAGTTCTTC
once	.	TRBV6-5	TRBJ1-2	CASSVTELYGYTF	TGTGCCAGCAGCGTAACAGAACTCTATGGCTACACCTTC
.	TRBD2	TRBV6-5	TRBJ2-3	CASRGPGLGPDTQYF	TGTGCCAGCAGGGGGCCGGGACTAGGCCCAGATACGCAGTATTTT
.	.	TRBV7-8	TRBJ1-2	CASSSSEYGYTF	TGTGCCAGCAGCTCGTCAGAATATGGCTACACCTTC
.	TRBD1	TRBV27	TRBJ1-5	CASSRLRQGAGQPQHF	TGTGCCAGCAGTCGACTCAGACAGGGGGCTGGGCAGCCCCAGCATTTT
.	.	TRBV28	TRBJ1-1	CASPARTVKGTEAFF	TGTGCCAGCCCGGCGAGGACAGTCAAAGGTACTGAAGCTTTCTTT
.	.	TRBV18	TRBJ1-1	CASSPPQAPNTEAFF	TGTGCCAGCTCACCACCTCAGGCCCCGAACACTGAAGCTTTCTTT
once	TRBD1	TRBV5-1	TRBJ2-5	CASSFFRDSYQETQYF	TGCGCCAGCAGCTTTTTCCGGGACAGCTATCAAGAGACCCAGTACTTC
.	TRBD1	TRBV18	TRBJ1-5	CASSPGQGGQPQHF	TGTGCCAGCTCACCAGGACAGGGTGGTCAGCCCCAGCATTTT
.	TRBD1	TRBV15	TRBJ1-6	CATSRDSGGLSPLHF	TGTGCCACCAGCAGAGATTCAGGGGGTTTATCACCCCTCCACTTT
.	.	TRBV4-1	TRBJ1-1	CAVGGAVNTEAFF	TGCGCCGTGGGTGGGGCCGTAAACACTGAAGCTTTCTTT
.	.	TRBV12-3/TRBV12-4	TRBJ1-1	CASSPTAPTEAFF	TGTGCCAGCAGTCCCACAGCCCCCACTGAAGCTTTCTTT
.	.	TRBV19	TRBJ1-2	CASSIGRGNYGYTF	TGTGCCAGTAGTATAGGACGGGGAAACTATGGCTACACCTTC
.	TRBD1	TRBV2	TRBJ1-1	CASVGTDRGRPGAEAFF	TGTGCCAGCGTGGGGACAGACAGGGGCCGCCCGGGTGCTGAAGCTTTCTTT
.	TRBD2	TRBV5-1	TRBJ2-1	CASSLASGRALREQFF	TGCGCCAGCAGCTTGGCTAGCGGGAGGGCCCTCCGGGAGCAGTTCTTC
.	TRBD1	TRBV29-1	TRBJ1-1	CSVPPGQAEITRVNTEAFF	TGCAGCGTTCCTCCGGGACAGGCTGAAATTACACGAGTGAACACTGAAGCTTTCTTT
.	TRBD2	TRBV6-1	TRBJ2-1	CASSEGTSVGEQFF	TGTGCCAGCAGTGAAGGGACTAGCGTTGGCGAGCAGTTCTTC
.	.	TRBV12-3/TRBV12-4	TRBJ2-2	CASSPLRAGELFF	TGTGCCAGCAGTCCCCTCAGGGCCGGGGAGCTGTTTTTT
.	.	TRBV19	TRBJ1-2	CASSGRDTSHYGYTF	TGTGCCAGTAGTGGGAGGGACACCTCTCACTATGGCTACACCTTC
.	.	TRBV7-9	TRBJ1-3	CASSLYPDLTGNTIYF	TGTGCCAGCAGCTTATATCCGGACTTAACTGGAAACACCATATATTTT
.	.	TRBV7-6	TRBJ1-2	CASSSYREGYTF	TGTGCCAGCAGCTCCTACAGGGAGGGCTACACCTTC
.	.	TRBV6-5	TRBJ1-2	CASSTRREGDGYTF	TGTGCCAGCAGTACTCGTCGGGAGGGCGATGGCTACACCTTC
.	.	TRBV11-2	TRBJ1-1	CASSPGGGTTGRTEAFF	TGTGCCAGCAGCCCCGGTGGAGGGACGACCGGACGCACTGAAGCTTTCTTT
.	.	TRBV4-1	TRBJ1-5	CASSQDGAGRSSNQPQHF	TGCGCCAGCAGCCAAGATGGAGCAGGGAGGAGTAGCAATCAGCCCCAGCATTTT
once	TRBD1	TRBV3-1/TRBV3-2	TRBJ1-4	CASSHRGQGGEKLFF	TGTGCCAGCAGCCATAGGGGACAGGGAGGTGAAAAACTGTTTTTT
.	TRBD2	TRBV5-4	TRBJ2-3	CASSPGLAGSTDTQYF	TGTGCCAGCAGCCCTGGACTAGCGGGAAGCACAGATACGCAGTATTTT
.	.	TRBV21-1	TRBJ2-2	CASSEEAGLANTGELFF	TGTGCCAGCAGCGAGGAGGCGGGACTAGCGAACACCGGGGAGCTGTTTTTT
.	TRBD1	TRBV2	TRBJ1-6	CASSLGQGALSPLHF	TGTGCCAGCAGCCTGGGACAGGGGGCCCTATCACCCCTCCACTTT
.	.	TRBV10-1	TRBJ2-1	CASRRPHRDNSYNEQFF	TGCGCCAGCAGACGCCCTCACCGGGACAACTCCTACAATGAGCAGTTCTTC
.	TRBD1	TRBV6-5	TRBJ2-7	CASSYDRASYEQYF	TGTGCCAGCAGTTACGACAGGGCCTCCTACGAGCAGTACTTC
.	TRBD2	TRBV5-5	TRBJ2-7	CASSYRDGRGDEQYF	TGTGCCAGCAGCTATCGGGACGGACGGGGGGACGAGCAGTACTTC
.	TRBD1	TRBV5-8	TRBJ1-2	CASSPGTGPSDYGYTF	TGTGCCAGCAGCCCAGGGACAGGGCCTTCGGACTATGGCTACACCTTC
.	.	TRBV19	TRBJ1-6	CASKGGSYNSPLHF	TGTGCCAGTAAGGGAGGCTCCTATAATTCACCCCTCCACTTT
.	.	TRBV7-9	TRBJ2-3	CASSLGGHRTDTQYF	TGTGCCAGCAGCTTAGGGGGACACCGCACAGATACGCAGTATTTT